This TCR beta chain was identified in a study of cytomegalovirus exposure and HLA in healthy donors. The study, taken as a whole, reports: Per published reports, the classifier diagnosed cytomegalovirus status with high specificity and sensitivity. TCR beta chains numbering more than 150 were designated cytomegalovirus-associated.

CDR3 length: 16 amino acids. After removal of 3 bases from V and 1 base from J, the junction contained 9 bases not matched to a gene. Per germline, CDR1 PRHDT and CDR2 FYEKMQ (reference sequence). This clone was picked up a small number of times. What it binds is not known. This PCR relied on a set of 60 Vbeta primers and 13 Jbeta primers. TCRdb's copy holds only in-frame clones and misses some; the assay was immunoSEQ multiplex PCR. This table holds around 200,000 clones, around 76% found once. The sequenced sample was PBMCs. This chain connects TRBV13 to TRBJ2-7, with 7 bases lining up with TRBD1. The source is a man aged 35 to 55 in good health and CMV-seropositive. CDR3 region: CASSLGYGTESYEQYF. The CDR3 DNA reads as TGTGCCAGCAGCTTGGGGTACGGGACAGAGTCCTACGAGCAGTACTTC.